This T cell receptor (beta chain) was observed in a study of blood T cell repertoires in COVID-19. Data came from immunoSEQ multiplex PCR; TCRdb stores just in-frame clones and leaves some out. The sample holds hundreds of thousands of clones, 83% seen once. Germline V gene data show CDR1 as KGHSH and CDR2 as LQKENI. V lost 5 bases and J 3 bases, leaving 13 bases between the germline ends. This CDR3 is built from 15 residues. The sample consisted of peripheral blood. This sequence originates from a woman in her forties or fifties with acute or convalescent COVID-19. The J gene is TRBJ2-2, the V gene TRBV18, with D perhaps TRBD2 (6 bases). The CDR3, as DNA: TGTGCCAGCTCAGCCTACGGAGGGGACACCGGGGAGCTGTTTTTT. Its protein product is CASSAYGGDTGELFF.